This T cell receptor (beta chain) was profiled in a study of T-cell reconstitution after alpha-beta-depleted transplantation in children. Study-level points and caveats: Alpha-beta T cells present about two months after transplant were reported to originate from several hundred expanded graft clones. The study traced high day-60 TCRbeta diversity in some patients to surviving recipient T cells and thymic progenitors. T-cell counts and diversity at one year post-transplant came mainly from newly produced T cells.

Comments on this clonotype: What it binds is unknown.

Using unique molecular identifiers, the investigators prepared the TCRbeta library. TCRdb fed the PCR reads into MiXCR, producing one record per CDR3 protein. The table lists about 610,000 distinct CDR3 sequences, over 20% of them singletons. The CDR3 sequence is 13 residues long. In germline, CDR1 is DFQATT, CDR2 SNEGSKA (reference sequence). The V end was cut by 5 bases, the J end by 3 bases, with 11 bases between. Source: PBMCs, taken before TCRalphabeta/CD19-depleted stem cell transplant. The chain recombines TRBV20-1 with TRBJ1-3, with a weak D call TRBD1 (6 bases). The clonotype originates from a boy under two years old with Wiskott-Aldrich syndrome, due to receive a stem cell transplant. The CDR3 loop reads CSASQGNGNTIYF. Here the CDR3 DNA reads TGCAGTGCTTCTCAGGGGAATGGAAACACCATATATTTT.